The rows below give T cell receptor beta chains drawn from one sample of a study of technical replicates of blood from a handful of donors. Profiled with immunoSEQ multiplex PCR; TCRdb holds only in-frame clones, not every one. The profile covers around 80,000 clones, with nearly 98% appearing a single time and approximately 0.15% taken by the ten largest. Sequences were obtained from T cells isolated from PBMCs. The source of these receptors is a human donor in good health. Both conserved end residues are part of each CDR3. A D gene is named only where the DNA matches it firmly. The size entry is marked missing in some rows and otherwise reads once, few, many or a size class.

CASAPMWQDNQPQHF	TGTGCTAGTGCTCCAATGTGGCAGGACAATCAGCCCCAGCATTTT	.	.	TRBJ1-5	TRBV12-5
CASSPGTSGSTDTQYF	TGCGCCAGCAGCCCGGGGACTAGCGGGAGCACAGATACGCAGTATTTT	TRBD2	.	TRBJ2-3	TRBV5-1
CASSLEGQGLMYEQYF	TGCGCCAGCAGCTTGGAGGGACAGGGTCTGATGTACGAGCAGTACTTC	TRBD1	.	TRBJ2-7	TRBV5-1
CASSPYRGRNTEAFF	TGTGCCAGCAGCCCGTACAGGGGTCGGAACACTGAAGCTTTCTTT	TRBD1	.	TRBJ1-1	TRBV7-2
CASSQDRPGTQSGNTIYF	TGCGCCAGCAGCCAAGATCGTCCTGGGACACAATCCGGAAACACCATATATTTT	.	.	TRBJ1-3	TRBV4-1
CASSQESPAGDPKTQYF	TGCGCCAGCAGCCAAGAATCCCCCGCGGGGGACCCTAAGACCCAGTACTTC	TRBD2	.	TRBJ2-5	TRBV4-1
CASSPPGFWKETQYF	TGTGCCAGCAGCCCCCCGGGGTTCTGGAAAGAGACCCAGTACTTC	.	.	TRBJ2-5	TRBV6-1
CASSLGLRETQYF	TGTGCCAGCAGCTTAGGACTGCGAGAGACCCAGTACTTC	.	.	TRBJ2-5	TRBV7-6
CASNRNYGYTF	TGTGCCAGCAACCGGAACTATGGCTACACCTTC	.	.	TRBJ1-2	TRBV28
CASSTTSESTDTQYF	TGTGCCAGCTCTACCACTAGCGAGAGCACAGATACGCAGTATTTT	TRBD2	.	TRBJ2-3	TRBV6-1
CASSDSRGGADTQYF	TGTGCCAGCAGTGACTCGAGAGGGGGGGCAGATACGCAGTATTTT	.	.	TRBJ2-3	TRBV6-4
CASSAGYEQYF	TGTGCCAGCAGTGCCGGGTACGAGCAGTACTTC	.	.	TRBJ2-7	TRBV2
CASSSLQGNYEQYF	TGTGCCAGCAGCTCTTTACAGGGTAACTACGAGCAGTACTTC	.	once	TRBJ2-7	TRBV11-2
CASRVTGGHEQYF	TGTGCCAGCAGGGTTACGGGGGGCCACGAGCAGTACTTC	.	.	TRBJ2-7	TRBV11-2
CASSPTQDYEQYF	TGTGCCAGCAGTCCCACGCAGGACTACGAGCAGTACTTC	.	.	TRBJ2-7	TRBV6-5
CASSPPSRGEQYF	TGTGCCAGCAGCCCCCCATCTAGGGGAGAGCAGTACTTC	.	.	TRBJ2-7	TRBV7-9
CASSEAGFGYTF	TGTGCCAGCAGTGAAGCCGGGTTCGGCTACACCTTC	.	once	TRBJ1-2	TRBV25-1
CASSSDEEGEKLFF	TGTGCCAGCAGCTCCGATGAAGAGGGTGAAAAACTGTTTTTT	.	.	TRBJ1-4	TRBV5-6
CASSLTSGGYNEQFF	TGTGCCAGCAGTCTGACTAGCGGGGGCTACAATGAGCAGTTCTTC	TRBD2	.	TRBJ2-1	TRBV27
CASSEARGNYGYTF	TGTGCCAGCAGTGAAGCCAGGGGAAACTATGGCTACACCTTC	.	.	TRBJ1-2	TRBV2
CASSVTSGAYNEQFF	TGTGCCAGCAGTGTGACTAGCGGAGCCTACAATGAGCAGTTCTTC	TRBD2	once	TRBJ2-1	TRBV25-1